This TCR beta chain was documented in a study of cytomegalovirus exposure and HLA in healthy donors. Whole-study results and caveats: The study listed roughly 160 cytomegalovirus-associated TCR beta chains. It was confirmed in vitro that a few of the CMV-associated chains were specific for CMV antigens.

The CDR3 extends over 14 amino acids. V was cut by 6 bases and J by 5 bases, with 11 bases left in between. Germline CDR1 and CDR2: LNHDA and SQIVND (reference sequence). The donors formed part of the approximately 120-subject validation cohort, distinct from the roughly 700-subject first cohort. This clone was recorded a few times. The antigen remains undetermined. This table comes from immunoSEQ multiplex PCR, and its TCRdb copy is limited to in-frame clones, with some not included. The sample lists more than 110,000 clones, about nine tenths occurring once. Sequenced: PBMCs. This receptor was obtained from a man aged 18 to 30 in good health and CMV-seronegative. This chain links TRBV19 with TRBJ1-6; unclear D gene. This chain's CDR3 is CASRLRENNSPLHF. CDR3 in DNA: TGTGCCAGTAGACTTCGGGAGAATAATTCACCCCTCCACTTT.